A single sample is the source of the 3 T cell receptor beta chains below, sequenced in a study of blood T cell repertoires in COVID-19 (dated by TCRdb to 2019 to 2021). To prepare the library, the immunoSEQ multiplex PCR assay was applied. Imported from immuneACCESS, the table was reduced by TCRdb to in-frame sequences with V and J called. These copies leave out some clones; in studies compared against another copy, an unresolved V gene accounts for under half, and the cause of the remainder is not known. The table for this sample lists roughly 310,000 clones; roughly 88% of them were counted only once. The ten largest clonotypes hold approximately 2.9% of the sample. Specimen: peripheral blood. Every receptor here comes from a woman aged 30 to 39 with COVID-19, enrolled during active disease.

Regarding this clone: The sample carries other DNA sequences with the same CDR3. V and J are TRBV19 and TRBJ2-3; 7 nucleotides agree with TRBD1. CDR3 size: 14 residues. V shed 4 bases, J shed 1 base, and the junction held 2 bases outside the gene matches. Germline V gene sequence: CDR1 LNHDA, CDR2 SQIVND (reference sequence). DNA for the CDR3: TGTGCCAGTAGTACCGGGACAGGCACAGATACGCAGTATTTT. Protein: CASSTGTGTDTQYF.

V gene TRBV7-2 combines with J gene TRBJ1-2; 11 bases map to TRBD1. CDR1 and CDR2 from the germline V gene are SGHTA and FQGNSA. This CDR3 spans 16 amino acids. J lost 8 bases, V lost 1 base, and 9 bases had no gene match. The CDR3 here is CASSLVRLGTGGGYTF. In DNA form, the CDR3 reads TGTGCCAGCAGCTTAGTCAGGCTGGGGACAGGGGGAGGCTACACCTTC.

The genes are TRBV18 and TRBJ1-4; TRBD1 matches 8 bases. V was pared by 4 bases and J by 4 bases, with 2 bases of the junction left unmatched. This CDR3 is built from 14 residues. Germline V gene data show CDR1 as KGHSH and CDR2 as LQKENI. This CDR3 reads CASSRGQDNEKLFF. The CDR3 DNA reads TGTGCCAGCTCACGGGGACAGGATAATGAAAAACTGTTTTTT.